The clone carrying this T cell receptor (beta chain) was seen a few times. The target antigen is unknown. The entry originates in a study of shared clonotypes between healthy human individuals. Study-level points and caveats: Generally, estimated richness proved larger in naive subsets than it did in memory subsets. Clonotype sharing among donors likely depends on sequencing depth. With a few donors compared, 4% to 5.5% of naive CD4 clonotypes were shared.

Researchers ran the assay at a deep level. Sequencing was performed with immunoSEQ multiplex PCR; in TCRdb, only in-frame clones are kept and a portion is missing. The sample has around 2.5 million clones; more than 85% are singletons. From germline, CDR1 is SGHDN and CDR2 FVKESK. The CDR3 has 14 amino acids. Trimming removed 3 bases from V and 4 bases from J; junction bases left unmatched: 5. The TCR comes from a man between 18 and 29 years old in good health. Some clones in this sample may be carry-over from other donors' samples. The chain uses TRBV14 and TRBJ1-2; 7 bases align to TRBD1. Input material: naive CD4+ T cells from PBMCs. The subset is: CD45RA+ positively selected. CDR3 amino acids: CASSHADRFYGYTF. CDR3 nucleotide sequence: TGTGCCAGCAGCCATGCGGACAGGTTCTATGGCTACACCTTC.